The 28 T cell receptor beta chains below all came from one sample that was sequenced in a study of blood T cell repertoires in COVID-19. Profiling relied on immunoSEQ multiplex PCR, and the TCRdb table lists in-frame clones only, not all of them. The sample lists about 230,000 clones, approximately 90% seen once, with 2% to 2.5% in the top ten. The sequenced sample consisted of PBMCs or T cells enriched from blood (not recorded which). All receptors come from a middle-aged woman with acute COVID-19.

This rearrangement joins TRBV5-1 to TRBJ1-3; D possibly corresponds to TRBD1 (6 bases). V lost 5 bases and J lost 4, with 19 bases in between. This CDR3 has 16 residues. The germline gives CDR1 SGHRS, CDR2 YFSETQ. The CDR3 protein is CASSNGLGATGNTIYF. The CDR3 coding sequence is TGCGCCAGCAGTAACGGTCTGGGGGCTACCGGAAACACCATATATTTT.

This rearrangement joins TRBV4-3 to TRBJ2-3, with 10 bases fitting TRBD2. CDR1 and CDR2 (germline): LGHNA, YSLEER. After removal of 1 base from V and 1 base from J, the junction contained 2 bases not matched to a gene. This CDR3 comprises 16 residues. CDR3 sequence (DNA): TGCGCCAGCAGCCAAGTTGGGACTAGCGGCACAGATACGCAGTATTTT. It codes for CASSQVGTSGTDTQYF.

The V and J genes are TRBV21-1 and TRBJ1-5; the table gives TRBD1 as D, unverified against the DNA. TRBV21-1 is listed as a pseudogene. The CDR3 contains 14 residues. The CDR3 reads CATVQTRANQPQHF. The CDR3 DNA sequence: TGTGCCACCGTTCAGACCAGGGCGAATCAGCCCCAGCATTTT.

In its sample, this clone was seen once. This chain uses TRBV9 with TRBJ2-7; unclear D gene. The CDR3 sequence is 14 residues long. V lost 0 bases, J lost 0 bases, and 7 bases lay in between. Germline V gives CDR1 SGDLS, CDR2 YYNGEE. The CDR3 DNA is TGTGCCAGCAGCGTAGAGCCGTTCTCCTACGAGCAGTACTTC. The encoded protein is CASSVEPFSYEQYF.

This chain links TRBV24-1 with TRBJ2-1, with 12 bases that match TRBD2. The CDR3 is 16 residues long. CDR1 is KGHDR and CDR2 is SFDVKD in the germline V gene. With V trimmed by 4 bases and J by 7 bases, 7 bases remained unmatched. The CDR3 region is CATSEPTSGSKNEQFF. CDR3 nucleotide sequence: TGTGCCACCAGTGAACCGACTAGCGGGAGTAAAAATGAGCAGTTCTTC.

Here the CDR3 DNA reads TGTGCCTTCCGGGACAGAGAATTTCAGCCCCAGCATTTT. Translating gives CAFRDREFQPQHF. V and J are TRBV30 and TRBJ1-5; 7 bases line up with TRBD1. CDR3 length equals 13 residues. CDR1 GTSNPN and CDR2 SVGIG come from the germline V gene (reference sequence). V was pared by 7 bases and J by 6 bases, with 9 bases of the junction left unmatched.

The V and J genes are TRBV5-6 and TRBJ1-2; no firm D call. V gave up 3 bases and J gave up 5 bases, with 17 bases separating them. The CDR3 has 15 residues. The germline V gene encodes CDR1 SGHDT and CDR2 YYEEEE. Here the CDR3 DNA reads TGTGCCAGCAGCTCGGGCGACATAGAGGGATATGGCTACACCTTC. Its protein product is CASSSGDIEGYGYTF.

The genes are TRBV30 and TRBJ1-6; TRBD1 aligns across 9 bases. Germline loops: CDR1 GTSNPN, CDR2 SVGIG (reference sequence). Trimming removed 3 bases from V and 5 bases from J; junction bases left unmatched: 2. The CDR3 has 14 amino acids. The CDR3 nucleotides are TGTGCCTGGAGGGACAGGGGCCATAATTCACCCCTCCACTTT. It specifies CAWRDRGHNSPLHF.

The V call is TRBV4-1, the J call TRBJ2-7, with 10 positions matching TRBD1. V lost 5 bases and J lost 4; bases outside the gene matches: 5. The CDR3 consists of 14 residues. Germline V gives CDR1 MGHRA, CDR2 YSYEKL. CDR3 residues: CASSSGQGTYEQYF. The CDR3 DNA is TGCGCCAGCAGCTCGGGACAGGGGACGTACGAGCAGTACTTC.

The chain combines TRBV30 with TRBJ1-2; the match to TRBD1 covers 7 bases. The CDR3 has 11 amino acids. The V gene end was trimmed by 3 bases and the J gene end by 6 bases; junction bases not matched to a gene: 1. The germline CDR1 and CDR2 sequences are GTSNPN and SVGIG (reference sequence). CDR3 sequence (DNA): TGTGCCTGGAGCGACAGGGATGGCTACACCTTC. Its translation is CAWSDRDGYTF.

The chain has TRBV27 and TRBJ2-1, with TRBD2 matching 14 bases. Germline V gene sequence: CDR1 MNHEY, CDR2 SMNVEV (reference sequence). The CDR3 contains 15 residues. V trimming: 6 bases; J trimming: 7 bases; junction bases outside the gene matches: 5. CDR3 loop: CASSPGLAGVNEQFF. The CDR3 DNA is TGTGCCAGCAGCCCGGGACTAGCGGGAGTAAATGAGCAGTTCTTC.

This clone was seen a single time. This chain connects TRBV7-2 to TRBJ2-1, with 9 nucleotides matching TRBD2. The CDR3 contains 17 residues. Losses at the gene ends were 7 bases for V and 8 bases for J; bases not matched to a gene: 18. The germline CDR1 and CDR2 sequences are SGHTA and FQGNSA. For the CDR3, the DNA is TGTGCCAGCACCCCGTTGGTAGCGGGGGCTCTTTTCGATGAGCAGTTCTTC. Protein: CASTPLVAGALFDEQFF.

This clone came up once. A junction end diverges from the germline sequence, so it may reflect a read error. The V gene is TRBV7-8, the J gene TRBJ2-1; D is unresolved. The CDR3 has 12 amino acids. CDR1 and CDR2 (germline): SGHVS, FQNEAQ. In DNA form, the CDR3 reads TGTGCCAGCAGATTAGGAACTAATGAGCAGTTCTTC. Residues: CASRLGTNEQFF.

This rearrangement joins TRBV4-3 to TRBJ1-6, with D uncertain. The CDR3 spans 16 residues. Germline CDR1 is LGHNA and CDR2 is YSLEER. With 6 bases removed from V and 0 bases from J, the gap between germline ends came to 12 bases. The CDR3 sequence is CASRLTTSSYNSPLHF. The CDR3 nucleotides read TGCGCCAGCAGACTCACTACGAGCTCCTATAATTCACCCCTCCACTTT.

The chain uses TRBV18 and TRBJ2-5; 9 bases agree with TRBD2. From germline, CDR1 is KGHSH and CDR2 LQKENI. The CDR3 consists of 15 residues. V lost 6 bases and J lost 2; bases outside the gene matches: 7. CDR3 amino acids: CASSTGLAGQETQYF. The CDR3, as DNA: TGTGCCAGCTCGACGGGACTAGCAGGACAAGAGACCCAGTACTTC. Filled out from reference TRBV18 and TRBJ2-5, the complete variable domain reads NAGVMQNPRHLVRRRGQEARLRCSPMKGHSHVYWYRQLPEEGLKFMVYLQKENIIDESGMPKERFSAEFPKEGPSILRIQQVVRGDSAAYFCASSTGLAGQETQYFGPGTRLLVL.

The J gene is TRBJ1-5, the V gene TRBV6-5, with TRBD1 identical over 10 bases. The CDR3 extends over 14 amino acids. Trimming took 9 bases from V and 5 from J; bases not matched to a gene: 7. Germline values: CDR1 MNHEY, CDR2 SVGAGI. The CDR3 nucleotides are TGTGCCAGTAGAATGACAGGGGGCGATCAGCCCCAGCATTTT. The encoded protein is CASRMTGGDQPQHF.

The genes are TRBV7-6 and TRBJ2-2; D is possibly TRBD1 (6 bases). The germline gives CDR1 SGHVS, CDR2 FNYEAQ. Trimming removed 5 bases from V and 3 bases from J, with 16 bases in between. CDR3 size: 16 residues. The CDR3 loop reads CASSPTIQGHTGELFF. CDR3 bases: TGTGCCAGCAGCCCTACGATCCAGGGGCACACCGGGGAGCTGTTTTTT. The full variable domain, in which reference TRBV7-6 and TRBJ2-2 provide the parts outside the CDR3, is GAGVSQSPRYKVTKRGQDVALRCDPISGHVSLYWYRQALGQGPEFLTYFNYEAQQDKSGLPNDRFSAERPEGSISTLTIQRTEQRDSAMYRCASSPTIQGHTGELFFGEGSRLTVL.

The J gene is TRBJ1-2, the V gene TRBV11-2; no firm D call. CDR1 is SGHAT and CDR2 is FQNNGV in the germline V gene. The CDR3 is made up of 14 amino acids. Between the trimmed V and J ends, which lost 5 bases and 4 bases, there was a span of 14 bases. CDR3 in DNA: TGTGCCAGCAGCAGAGTAGAGCATAGCTATGGCTACACCTTC. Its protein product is CASSRVEHSYGYTF.

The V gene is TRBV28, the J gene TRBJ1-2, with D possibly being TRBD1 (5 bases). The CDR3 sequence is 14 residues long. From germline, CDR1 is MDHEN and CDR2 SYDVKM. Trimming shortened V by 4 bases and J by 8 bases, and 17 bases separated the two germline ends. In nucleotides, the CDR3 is TGTGCCAGCAGTTCCGCGGACGGGGCGGGAGGCTACACCTTC. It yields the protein CASSSADGAGGYTF.

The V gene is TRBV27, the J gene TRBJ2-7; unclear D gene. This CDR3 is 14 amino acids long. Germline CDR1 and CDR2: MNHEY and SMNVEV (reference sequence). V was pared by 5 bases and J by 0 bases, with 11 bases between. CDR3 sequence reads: CASSRRSSSYEQYF. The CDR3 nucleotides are TGTGCCAGCAGTCGGCGGTCCTCCTCCTACGAGCAGTACTTC.

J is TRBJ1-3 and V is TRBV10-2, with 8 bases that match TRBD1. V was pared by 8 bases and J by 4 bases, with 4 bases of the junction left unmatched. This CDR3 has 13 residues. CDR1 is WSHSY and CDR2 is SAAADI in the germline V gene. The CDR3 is CASLDREGNTIYF. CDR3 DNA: TGCGCCAGCCTGGACAGGGAAGGAAACACCATATATTTT.

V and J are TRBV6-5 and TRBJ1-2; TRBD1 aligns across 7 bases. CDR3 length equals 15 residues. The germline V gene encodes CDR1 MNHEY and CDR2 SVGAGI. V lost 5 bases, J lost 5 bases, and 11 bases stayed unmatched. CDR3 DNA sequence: TGTGCCAGCAGTACCAGACAGGGTAGTGGGTATGGCTACACCTTC. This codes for CASSTRQGSGYGYTF.

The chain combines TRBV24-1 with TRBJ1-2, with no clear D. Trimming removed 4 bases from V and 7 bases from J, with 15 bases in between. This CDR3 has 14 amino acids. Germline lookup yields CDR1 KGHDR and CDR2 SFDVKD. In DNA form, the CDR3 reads TGTGCCACCAGTGACCCGGGAGTCCTCGGTGGCTACACCTTC. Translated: CATSDPGVLGGYTF.

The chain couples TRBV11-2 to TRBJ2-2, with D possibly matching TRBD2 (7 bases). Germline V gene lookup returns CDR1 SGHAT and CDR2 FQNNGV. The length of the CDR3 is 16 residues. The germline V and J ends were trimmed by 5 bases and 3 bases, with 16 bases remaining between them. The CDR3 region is CASSPAGAGYTGELFF. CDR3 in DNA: TGTGCCAGCAGCCCCGCGGGGGCAGGGTACACCGGGGAGCTGTTTTTT.

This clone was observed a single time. The CDR3 loop reads CASSELISGGEQYF. As DNA, the CDR3 is TGTGCCAGCAGTGAACTAATCTCGGGGGGCGAGCAGTACTTC. The V and J genes are TRBV6-1 and TRBJ2-7; TRBD2 matches at 7 bases. The germline V gene has CDR1 MNHNS and CDR2 SASEGT. The CDR3 loop spans 14 amino acids. The trim removed 2 bases at V and 6 bases at J, leaving 7 bases unmatched.

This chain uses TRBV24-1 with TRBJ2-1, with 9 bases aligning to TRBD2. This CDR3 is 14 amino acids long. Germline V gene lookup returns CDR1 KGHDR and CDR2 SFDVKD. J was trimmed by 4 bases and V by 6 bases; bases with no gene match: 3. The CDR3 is CATSPAGGYNEQFF. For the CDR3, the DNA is TGTGCCACCAGTCCAGCGGGGGGTTACAATGAGCAGTTCTTC.

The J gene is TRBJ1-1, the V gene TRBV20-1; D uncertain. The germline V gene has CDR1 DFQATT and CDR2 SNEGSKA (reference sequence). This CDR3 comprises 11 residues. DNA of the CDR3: TGCAGCGCCTTGAGGGTGCGTGAAGCTTTCTTT. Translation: CSALRVREAFF.

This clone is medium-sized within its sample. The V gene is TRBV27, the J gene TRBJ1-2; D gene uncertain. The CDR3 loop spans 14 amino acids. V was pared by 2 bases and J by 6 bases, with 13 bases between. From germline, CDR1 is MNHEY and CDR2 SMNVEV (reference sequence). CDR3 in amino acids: CASSLQVSRHGYTF. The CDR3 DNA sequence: TGTGCCAGCAGTTTACAAGTATCCAGGCATGGCTACACCTTC.